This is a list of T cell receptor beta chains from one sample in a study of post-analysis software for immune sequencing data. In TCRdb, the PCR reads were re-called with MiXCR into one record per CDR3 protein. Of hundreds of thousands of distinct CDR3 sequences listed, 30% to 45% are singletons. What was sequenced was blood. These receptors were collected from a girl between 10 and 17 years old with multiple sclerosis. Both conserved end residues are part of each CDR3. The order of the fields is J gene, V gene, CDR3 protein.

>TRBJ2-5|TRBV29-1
CSVDVAGVFETQYF
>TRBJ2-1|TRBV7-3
CASSPGLAVNEQFF
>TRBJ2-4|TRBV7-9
CASSLWWGAKNIQYF
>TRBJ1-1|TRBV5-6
CASSLDGAGGYLTEAFF
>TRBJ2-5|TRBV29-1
CSVGYRGHQETQYF
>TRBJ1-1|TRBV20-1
CSAEQGGNTGAFF
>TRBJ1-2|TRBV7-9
CAGRQGDRGYTF
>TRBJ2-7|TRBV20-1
CSAREGQAYEQYF
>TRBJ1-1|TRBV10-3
CAISEGTEAFF
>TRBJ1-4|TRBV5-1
CASSVSGTPTRGEKLFF
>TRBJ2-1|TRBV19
CASSGETANEQFF
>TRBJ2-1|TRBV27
CASSFAPPNREQFF
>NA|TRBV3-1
CASSQAAGGQETQYF
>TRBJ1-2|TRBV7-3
CASSKGGTDGYTF
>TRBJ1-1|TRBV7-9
CASATRPIQNTEAFF
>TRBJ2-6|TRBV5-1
CASSLTGQGSTGANVLTF